A selection of T cell receptor beta chains follows, all from one sample in a study of T cells in narcolepsy. The repertoire was sequenced with immunoSEQ multiplex PCR; TCRdb's copy has only in-frame clones and lacks some. The data contain 31,000 or so clones, almost 90% of them seen just once; the ten biggest clones take up around 1.2%. Sequencing was done on a sample of CD45RA- memory CD4+ T cells from PBMCs. The receptors were sampled from a human donor with narcolepsy. CDR3s include the opening cysteine and the closing phenylalanine or tryptophan. A D gene is named only where the DNA matches it firmly. Clone size is stated in some rows and not others, as once, few, many or a class when expanded.

v_gene: TRBV6-6
len: 15
abundance: NA
d_gene: TRBD2
j_gene: TRBJ2-1
CDR3nt: TGTGCCAGCAGCCGCGGGGCTAGCGGGGAAAATGAGCAGTTCTTC
CDR3aa: CASSRGASGENEQFF

v_gene: TRBV7-2
len: 17
abundance: NA
d_gene: TRBD1
j_gene: TRBJ2-7
CDR3nt: TGTGCCAGCAGCTTTAAGCTACCGGGACAGGGGAACTACGAGCAGTACTTC
CDR3aa: CASSFKLPGQGNYEQYF

v_gene: TRBV6-5
len: 13
abundance: NA
d_gene: TRBD1
j_gene: TRBJ1-5
CDR3nt: TGTGCCAGCAGTGACAGGGGTCGTCAGCCCCAGCATTTT
CDR3aa: CASSDRGRQPQHF

v_gene: TRBV23-1
len: 14
abundance: once
d_gene: TRBD1
j_gene: TRBJ2-1
CDR3nt: TGCGCCAGCCTACCGGGACAGGTTGATAAGGGAAAGTTCTTC
CDR3aa: CASLPGQVDKGKFF

v_gene: TRBV5-1
len: 19
abundance: NA
d_gene: NA
j_gene: TRBJ1-2
CDR3nt: TGCGCCAGCAGCTTGGATCGCGGGGGCGGAGCGACTACTAACTATGGCTACACCTTC
CDR3aa: CASSLDRGGGATTNYGYTF

v_gene: TRBV6-5
len: 15
abundance: NA
d_gene: NA
j_gene: TRBJ2-7
CDR3nt: TGTGCCAGCAGCCATGACAAGGCGACCGGATACGAGCAGTACTTC
CDR3aa: CASSHDKATGYEQYF

v_gene: TRBV28
len: 14
abundance: NA
d_gene: NA
j_gene: TRBJ2-5
CDR3nt: TGTGCCAGCAGTTTGTCCCCAAAGTTGGAGACCCAGTACTTC
CDR3aa: CASSLSPKLETQYF

v_gene: TRBV10-3
len: 14
abundance: NA
d_gene: NA
j_gene: TRBJ1-5
CDR3nt: TGTGCCGCCCGTTCGTCTCGGGGAAACCAGCCCCAGCATTTT
CDR3aa: CAARSSRGNQPQHF

v_gene: TRBV29-1
len: 13
abundance: NA
d_gene: NA
j_gene: TRBJ2-2
CDR3nt: TGCAGCGTTGAGGCCGTTCCCGCCGGGGAGCTGTTTTTT
CDR3aa: CSVEAVPAGELFF

v_gene: TRBV2
len: 12
abundance: NA
d_gene: NA
j_gene: TRBJ2-1
CDR3nt: TGTGCCAGCAGTGGAACTGGCAATGAGCAGTTCTTC
CDR3aa: CASSGTGNEQFF

v_gene: TRBV4-1
len: 16
abundance: NA
d_gene: NA
j_gene: TRBJ1-6
CDR3nt: TGCGCCAGCAGCCAAGATGAGAGGAGAGGGGATTCACCCCTCCACTTT
CDR3aa: CASSQDERRGDSPLHF

v_gene: TRBV27
len: 13
abundance: few
d_gene: NA
j_gene: TRBJ1-2
CDR3nt: TGTGCCAGCAGTTTATCACATTCCTATGGCTACACCTTC
CDR3aa: CASSLSHSYGYTF

v_gene: TRBV28
len: 15
abundance: NA
d_gene: TRBD2
j_gene: TRBJ2-5
CDR3nt: TGTGCCAGCAGGAGGACTAGCGGGAGCAGAGAGACCCAGTACTTC
CDR3aa: CASRRTSGSRETQYF

v_gene: TRBV19
len: 11
abundance: NA
d_gene: NA
j_gene: TRBJ1-1
CDR3nt: TGTGCCAGTGGGGGGCCCACTGAAGCTTTCTTT
CDR3aa: CASGGPTEAFF

v_gene: TRBV27
len: 14
abundance: once
d_gene: NA
j_gene: TRBJ2-3
CDR3nt: TGTGCCAGCAGCCTCGGGGGGCAGACAGATACGCAGTATTTT
CDR3aa: CASSLGGQTDTQYF

v_gene: TRBV6-5
len: 15
abundance: NA
d_gene: NA
j_gene: TRBJ2-2
CDR3nt: TGTGCCAGCAGCCCCCTTGGGGGGAACACCGGGGAGCTGTTTTTT
CDR3aa: CASSPLGGNTGELFF

v_gene: TRBV5-1
len: 12
abundance: NA
d_gene: NA
j_gene: TRBJ2-3
CDR3nt: TGCGCCAGCAGCTTGGCCCCAGATACGCAGTATTTT
CDR3aa: CASSLAPDTQYF

v_gene: TRBV2
len: 18
abundance: few
d_gene: TRBD2
j_gene: TRBJ2-3
CDR3nt: TGTGCCAGCAGTGGAGGCGAGGGTCTGCGGCTAGCGGGTTATACGCAGTATTTT
CDR3aa: CASSGGEGLRLAGYTQYF

v_gene: TRBV5-1
len: 15
abundance: NA
d_gene: TRBD1
j_gene: TRBJ2-3
CDR3nt: TGCGCCAGCAGCTCGACGGAGACAGGGACAGATACGCAGTATTTT
CDR3aa: CASSSTETGTDTQYF

v_gene: TRBV6-1
len: 15
abundance: NA
d_gene: NA
j_gene: TRBJ2-5
CDR3nt: TGTGCCAGCAGTGGTCAGAGGAGCCCCCAAGAGACCCAGTACTTC
CDR3aa: CASSGQRSPQETQYF

v_gene: TRBV6-1
len: 15
abundance: NA
d_gene: NA
j_gene: TRBJ2-5
CDR3nt: TGTGCCAGCAGTGACAGTTTAAGGGCCCAAGAGACCCAGTACTTC
CDR3aa: CASSDSLRAQETQYF

v_gene: TRBV5-1
len: 15
abundance: few
d_gene: NA
j_gene: TRBJ1-2
CDR3nt: TGCGCCAGCAGCTTGGCGGCAGGGGCTAACTATGGCTACACCTTC
CDR3aa: CASSLAAGANYGYTF

v_gene: TRBV27
len: 16
abundance: NA
d_gene: NA
j_gene: TRBJ2-1
CDR3nt: TGTGCCAGCAGTTCCCTGAGTTTGAGCTCCTACAATGAGCAGTTCTTC
CDR3aa: CASSSLSLSSYNEQFF

v_gene: TRBV7-6
len: 17
abundance: NA
d_gene: TRBD1
j_gene: TRBJ2-3
CDR3nt: TGTGCCAGCAGCTTATACGCATCAGGGGGCTTGTCAGATACGCAGTATTTT
CDR3aa: CASSLYASGGLSDTQYF

v_gene: TRBV30
len: 15
abundance: NA
d_gene: NA
j_gene: TRBJ1-5
CDR3nt: TGTGCCTGGGGGGGGGTTCACCACACAAATCAGCCCCAGCATTTT
CDR3aa: CAWGGVHHTNQPQHF

v_gene: TRBV28
len: 12
abundance: NA
d_gene: NA
j_gene: TRBJ2-7
CDR3nt: TGTGCCAGCAGTTCCCAGTACTACGAGCAGTACTTC
CDR3aa: CASSSQYYEQYF

v_gene: TRBV7-9
len: 17
abundance: NA
d_gene: NA
j_gene: TRBJ1-2
CDR3nt: TGTGCCAGCAGCTTGAGGGCCAGGATCAATACATCTTATGGCTACACCTTC
CDR3aa: CASSLRARINTSYGYTF

v_gene: TRBV27
len: 13
abundance: NA
d_gene: NA
j_gene: TRBJ1-2
CDR3nt: TGTGCCAGCAGTAGTTACAGGGAGGATGGCTACACCTTC
CDR3aa: CASSSYREDGYTF

v_gene: TRBV11-3
len: 14
abundance: NA
d_gene: NA
j_gene: TRBJ2-7
CDR3nt: TGTGCCAGCAGTCTCATGGCAGGGGCTGGCGAGCAGTACTTC
CDR3aa: CASSLMAGAGEQYF

v_gene: TRBV6-6
len: 16
abundance: NA
d_gene: NA
j_gene: TRBJ2-3
CDR3nt: TGTGCCAGCAGTTACTCGAGAGGGAGCGGGACAGATACGCAGTATTTT
CDR3aa: CASSYSRGSGTDTQYF

v_gene: TRBV28
len: 14
abundance: NA
d_gene: TRBD1
j_gene: TRBJ2-1
CDR3nt: TGTGCCACCCTAGGGACAGCAACGTACAATGAGCAGTTCTTC
CDR3aa: CATLGTATYNEQFF

v_gene: TRBV5-6
len: 12
abundance: medium-sized
d_gene: NA
j_gene: TRBJ2-2
CDR3nt: TGTGCCAGCAGCCGAACGGCGGGGGAGCTGTTTTTT
CDR3aa: CASSRTAGELFF

v_gene: TRBV30
len: 14
abundance: NA
d_gene: TRBD2
j_gene: TRBJ2-1
CDR3nt: TGTGCCTGGAGAGGCGGGAGCTCCTACAATGAGCAGTTCTTC
CDR3aa: CAWRGGSSYNEQFF

v_gene: TRBV28
len: 14
abundance: NA
d_gene: TRBD2
j_gene: TRBJ2-1
CDR3nt: TGTGCCAGCAGTCTAGCGGAACACTACAATGAGCAGTTCTTC
CDR3aa: CASSLAEHYNEQFF

v_gene: TRBV6-8
len: 17
abundance: NA
d_gene: TRBD2
j_gene: TRBJ2-7
CDR3nt: TGTGCCAGCAGTTACTCAGAGCTAGCGGCGAGCTCCTACGAGCAGTACTTC
CDR3aa: CASSYSELAASSYEQYF

v_gene: TRBV6-6
len: 12
abundance: NA
d_gene: NA
j_gene: TRBJ1-1
CDR3nt: TGTGCCAGCAGGATTCTGAACACTGAAGCTTTCTTT
CDR3aa: CASRILNTEAFF

v_gene: TRBV2
len: 14
abundance: NA
d_gene: TRBD1
j_gene: TRBJ2-5
CDR3nt: TGTGCCAGCTGGAGGGACAGGACCAGGGAGACCCAGTACTTC
CDR3aa: CASWRDRTRETQYF

v_gene: TRBV2
len: 14
abundance: NA
d_gene: NA
j_gene: TRBJ1-5
CDR3nt: TGTGCCAGCAGCTTTCAGGGGAGGGATCAGCCCCAGCATTTT
CDR3aa: CASSFQGRDQPQHF

v_gene: TRBV2
len: 12
abundance: once
d_gene: NA
j_gene: TRBJ2-7
CDR3nt: TGTGCCAGCGGCAGGGCTCTCTACGAGCAGTACTTC
CDR3aa: CASGRALYEQYF

v_gene: TRBV6-5
len: 14
abundance: once
d_gene: TRBD1
j_gene: TRBJ1-3
CDR3nt: TGTGCCAGCAGGGCGACAGGGCTGGAAAGCACCATATATTTT
CDR3aa: CASRATGLESTIYF

v_gene: TRBV7-9
len: 14
abundance: once
d_gene: TRBD1
j_gene: TRBJ1-1
CDR3nt: TGTGCCAGCAGCTTGACAGGGGTCACAACTGAAGCTTTCTTT
CDR3aa: CASSLTGVTTEAFF

v_gene: TRBV9
len: 13
abundance: NA
d_gene: NA
j_gene: TRBJ1-5
CDR3nt: TGTGCCAGCAGCGTAGAACAGGGTCAGCCCCAGCATTTT
CDR3aa: CASSVEQGQPQHF

v_gene: TRBV4-2
len: 17
abundance: NA
d_gene: TRBD2
j_gene: TRBJ2-3
CDR3nt: TGTGCCAGCAGCCACTCACGGGGGGAGAGTGTCGGAGATACGCAGTATTTT
CDR3aa: CASSHSRGESVGDTQYF

v_gene: TRBV14
len: 12
abundance: NA
d_gene: NA
j_gene: TRBJ2-3
CDR3nt: TGTGCCAGCAGCCTTATTCCAGATACGCAGTATTTT
CDR3aa: CASSLIPDTQYF